This T cell receptor (beta chain) appears in the sequencing data of a study of regulatory T cells in long-lasting Graves disease. Whole-study findings and limits: Possibly, accuracy suffered from the small sample size.

Time point defined: newly diagnosed GD, antithyroid drugs for less than 3 months. TCR sequences were obtained from RNA taken from PBMCs. A volume of roughly 8.4 milliliters of peripheral blood was collected in EDTA tubes. This clonotype occurred many times. Its specificity is not known. The TCR beta library used iRepertoire HTBI primers with Arm-PCR amplification of CDR3. TCRdb reanalysed the multiplex PCR reads using MiXCR and keeps one entry per CDR3 protein. Of roughly 560,000 distinct CDR3 sequences in the sample, approximately 16% were seen once. These data were likewise used in another study, on T cells in Graves' hyperthyroidism and ophthalmopathy. This second study says: Researchers ran a first-round RT-PCR on the TCR CDR3 using the HTBI primer set.

This receptor was taken from a woman aged 35-65 years with Graves disease. Sequencing was performed on peripheral blood mononuclear cells (PBMCs), taken at new diagnosis, from a patient treated with antithyroid drugs.

The CDR3 protein is CASSGGGVADTQYF. Here the CDR3 DNA reads TGTGCCAGCAGTGGCGGGGGGGTAGCAGATACGCAGTATTTT. V usage is TRBV2 and J usage is TRBJ2-3; 9 nucleotides match TRBD2. V dropped 4 bases and J dropped 4; count of bases not matched to a gene: 3. This CDR3 has 14 amino acids. Germline-derived CDR1 and CDR2 are SNHLY and FYNNEI.